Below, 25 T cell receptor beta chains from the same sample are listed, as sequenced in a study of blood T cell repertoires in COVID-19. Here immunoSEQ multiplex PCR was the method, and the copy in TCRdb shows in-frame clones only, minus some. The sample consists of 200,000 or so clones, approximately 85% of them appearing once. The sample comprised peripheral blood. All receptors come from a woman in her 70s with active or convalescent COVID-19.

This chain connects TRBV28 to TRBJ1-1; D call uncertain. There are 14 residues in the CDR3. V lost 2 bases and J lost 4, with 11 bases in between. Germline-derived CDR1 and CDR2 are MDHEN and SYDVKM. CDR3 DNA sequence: TGTGCCAGCAGTTTACTAGCTCGGATCACTGAAGCTTTCTTT. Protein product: CASSLLARITEAFF.

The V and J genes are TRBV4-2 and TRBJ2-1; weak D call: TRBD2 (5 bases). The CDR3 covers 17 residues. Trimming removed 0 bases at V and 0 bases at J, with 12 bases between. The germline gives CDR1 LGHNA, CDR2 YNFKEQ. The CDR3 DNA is TGTGCCAGCAGCCAAGATCCCGACTACCTCTCCTACAATGAGCAGTTCTTC. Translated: CASSQDPDYLSYNEQFF.

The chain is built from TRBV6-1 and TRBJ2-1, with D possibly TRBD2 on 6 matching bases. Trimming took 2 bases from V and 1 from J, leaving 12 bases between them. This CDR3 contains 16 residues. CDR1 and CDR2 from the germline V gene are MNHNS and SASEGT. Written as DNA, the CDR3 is TGTGCCAGCAGTGAAAATCGTCGGGGGTCCTACAATGAGCAGTTCTTC. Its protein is CASSENRRGSYNEQFF.

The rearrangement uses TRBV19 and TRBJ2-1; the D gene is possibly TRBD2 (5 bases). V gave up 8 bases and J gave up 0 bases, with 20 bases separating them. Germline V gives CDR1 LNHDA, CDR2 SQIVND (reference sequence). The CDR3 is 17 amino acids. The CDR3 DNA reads TGTGCCAGTCGCGTCCCCTCCGGGGTCGGCTCCTACAATGAGCAGTTCTTC. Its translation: CASRVPSGVGSYNEQFF.

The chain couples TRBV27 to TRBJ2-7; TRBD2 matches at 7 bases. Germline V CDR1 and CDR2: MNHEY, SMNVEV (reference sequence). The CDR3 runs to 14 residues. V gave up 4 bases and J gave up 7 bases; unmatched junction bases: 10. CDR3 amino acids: CASSYLAAFGEQYF. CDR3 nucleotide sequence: TGTGCCAGCAGTTATCTAGCGGCCTTTGGGGAGCAGTACTTC.

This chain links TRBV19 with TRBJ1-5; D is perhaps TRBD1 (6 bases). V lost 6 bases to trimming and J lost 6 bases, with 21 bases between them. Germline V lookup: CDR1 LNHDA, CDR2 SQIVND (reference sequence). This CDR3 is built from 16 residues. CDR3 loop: CASSTPRGGPGQPQHF. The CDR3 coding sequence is TGTGCCAGTAGCACCCCCCGGGGGGGGCCGGGTCAGCCCCAGCATTTT.

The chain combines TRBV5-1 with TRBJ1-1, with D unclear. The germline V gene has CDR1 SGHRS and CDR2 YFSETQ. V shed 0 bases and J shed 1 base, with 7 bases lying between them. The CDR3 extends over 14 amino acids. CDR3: CASSLVQRNTEAFF. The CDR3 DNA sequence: TGCGCCAGCAGCTTGGTACAGAGGAACACTGAAGCTTTCTTT. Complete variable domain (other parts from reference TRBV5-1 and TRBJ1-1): KAGVTQTPRYLIKTRGQQVTLSCSPISGHRSVSWYQQTPGQGLQFLFEYFSETQRNKGNFPGRFSGRQFSNSRSEMNVSTLELGDSALYLCASSLVQRNTEAFFGQGTRLTVV.

The CDR3 is CASSQGPLEWSNEQFF. The CDR3 DNA is TGTGCCAGCAGCCAAGGGCCACTAGAATGGAGCAATGAGCAGTTCTTC. The chain carries TRBV3-1 (or the pseudogene TRBV3-2) and TRBJ2-1; D might be TRBD2 (5 bases). Per the germline V gene, CDR1 is LGHDT and CDR2 is YNNKEL (reference sequence). Deletions cut 1 base from V and 6 bases from J, with 16 bases between. This CDR3 is built from 16 residues.

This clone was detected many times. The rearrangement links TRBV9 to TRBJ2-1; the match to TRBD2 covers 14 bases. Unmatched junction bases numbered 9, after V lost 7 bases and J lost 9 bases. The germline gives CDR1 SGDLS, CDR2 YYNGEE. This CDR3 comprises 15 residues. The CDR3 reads CASERGLAGVSEQFF. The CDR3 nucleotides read TGTGCCAGCGAACGGGGACTAGCGGGAGTTAGTGAGCAGTTCTTC. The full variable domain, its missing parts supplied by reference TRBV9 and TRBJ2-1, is DSGVTQTPKHLITATGQRVTLRCSPRSGDLSVYWYQQSLDQGLQFLIQYYNGEERAKGNILERFSAQQFPDLHSELNLSSLELGDSALYFCASERGLAGVSEQFFGPGTRLTVL.

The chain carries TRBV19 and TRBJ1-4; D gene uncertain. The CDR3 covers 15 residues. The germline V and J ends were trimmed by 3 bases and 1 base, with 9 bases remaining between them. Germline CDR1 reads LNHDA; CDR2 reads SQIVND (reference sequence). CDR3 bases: TGTGCCAGTAGTATCAGAGGGCAAACTAATGAAAAACTGTTTTTT. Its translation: CASSIRGQTNEKLFF. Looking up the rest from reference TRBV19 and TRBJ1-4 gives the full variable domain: DGGITQSPKYLFRKEGQNVTLSCEQNLNHDAMYWYRQDPGQGLRLIYYSQIVNDFQKGDIAEGYSVSREKKESFPLTVTSAQKNPTAFYLCASSIRGQTNEKLFFGSGTQLSVL.

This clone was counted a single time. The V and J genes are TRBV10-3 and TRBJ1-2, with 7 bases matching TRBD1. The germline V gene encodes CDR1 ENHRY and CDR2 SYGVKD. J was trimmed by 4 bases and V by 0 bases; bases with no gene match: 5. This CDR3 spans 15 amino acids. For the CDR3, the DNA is TGTGCCATCAGTGAGTCGCCTGGACAGGTCTATGGCTACACCTTC. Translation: CAISESPGQVYGYTF.

For the CDR3, the DNA is TGTGCCAGCAGTGAAGCGGGCAGGGGGCTGGCCGGGGAGCTGTTTTTT. Protein: CASSEAGRGLAGELFF. V and J are TRBV6-1 and TRBJ2-2, with 8 nucleotides matching TRBD1. The V gene's germline CDR1 is MNHNS and CDR2 SASEGT. The CDR3 is 16 residues long. Unmatched junction bases numbered 6, after V lost 0 bases and J lost 6 bases.

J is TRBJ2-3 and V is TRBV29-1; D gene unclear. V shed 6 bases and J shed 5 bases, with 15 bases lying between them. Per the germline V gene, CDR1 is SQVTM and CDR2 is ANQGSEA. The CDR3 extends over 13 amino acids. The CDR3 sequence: CSVAETLLDTQYF. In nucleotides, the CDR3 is TGCAGCGTCGCCGAGACTCTACTAGATACGCAGTATTTT.

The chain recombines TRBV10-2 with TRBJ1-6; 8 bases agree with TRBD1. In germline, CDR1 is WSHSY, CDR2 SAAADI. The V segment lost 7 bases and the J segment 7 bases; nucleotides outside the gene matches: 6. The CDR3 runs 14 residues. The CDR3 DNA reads TGCGCCAGCACTCCGGACAGGGAGAATTCACCCCTCCACTTT. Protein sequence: CASTPDRENSPLHF.

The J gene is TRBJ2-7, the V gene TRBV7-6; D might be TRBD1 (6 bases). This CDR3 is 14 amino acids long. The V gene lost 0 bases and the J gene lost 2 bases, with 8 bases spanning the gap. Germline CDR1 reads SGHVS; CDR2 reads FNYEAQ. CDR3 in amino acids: CASSLARDTYEQYF. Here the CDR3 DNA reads TGTGCCAGCAGCTTAGCCAGGGACACCTACGAGCAGTACTTC. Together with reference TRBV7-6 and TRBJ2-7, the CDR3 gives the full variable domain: GAGVSQSPRYKVTKRGQDVALRCDPISGHVSLYWYRQALGQGPEFLTYFNYEAQQDKSGLPNDRFSAERPEGSISTLTIQRTEQRDSAMYRCASSLARDTYEQYFGPGTRLTVT.

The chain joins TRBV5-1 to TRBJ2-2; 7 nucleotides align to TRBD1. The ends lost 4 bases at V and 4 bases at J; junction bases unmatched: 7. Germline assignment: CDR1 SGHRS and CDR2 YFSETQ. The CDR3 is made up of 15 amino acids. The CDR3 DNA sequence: TGCGCCAGCAGCATCGGGACAGCGCCCACCGGGGAGCTGTTTTTT. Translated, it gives CASSIGTAPTGELFF.

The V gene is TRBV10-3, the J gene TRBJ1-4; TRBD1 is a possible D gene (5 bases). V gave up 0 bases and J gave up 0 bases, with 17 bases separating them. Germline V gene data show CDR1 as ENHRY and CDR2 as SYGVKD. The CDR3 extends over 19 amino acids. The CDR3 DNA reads TGTGCCATCAGTGAGTCTGCGCGGGGCTGGGCCGCAACTAATGAAAAACTGTTTTTT. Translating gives CAISESARGWAATNEKLFF.

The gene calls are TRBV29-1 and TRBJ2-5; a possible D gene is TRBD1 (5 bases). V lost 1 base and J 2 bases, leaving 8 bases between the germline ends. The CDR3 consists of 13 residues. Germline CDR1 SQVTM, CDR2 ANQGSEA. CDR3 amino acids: CSVEGGRQETQYF. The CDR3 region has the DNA TGCAGCGTTGAAGGGGGCAGGCAAGAGACCCAGTACTTC.

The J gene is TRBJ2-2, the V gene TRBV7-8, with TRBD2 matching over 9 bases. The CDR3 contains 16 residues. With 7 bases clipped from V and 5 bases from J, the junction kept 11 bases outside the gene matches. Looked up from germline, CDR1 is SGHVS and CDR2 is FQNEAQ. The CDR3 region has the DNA TGTGCCAGCAAACCGGGTAGCGGGAGTCGGACCGGGGAGCTGTTTTTT. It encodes CASKPGSGSRTGELFF.

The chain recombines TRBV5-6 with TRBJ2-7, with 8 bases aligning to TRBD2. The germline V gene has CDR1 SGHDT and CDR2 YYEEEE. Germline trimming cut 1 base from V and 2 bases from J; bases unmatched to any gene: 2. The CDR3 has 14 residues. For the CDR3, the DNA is TGTGCCAGCAGCTTGTACGGGAGGGCCTACGAGCAGTACTTC. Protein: CASSLYGRAYEQYF.

The CDR3 protein is CASSVQGGMSSYEQYF. For the CDR3, the DNA is TGTGCCAGCAGCGTCCAGGGAGGGATGAGCTCCTACGAGCAGTACTTC. This chain uses TRBV9 with TRBJ2-7; TRBD2 matches 7 bases. Trimming cost V 2 bases and J 0 bases; bases outside gene matches: 8. This CDR3 has 16 amino acids. CDR1 and CDR2 (germline): SGDLS, YYNGEE. Drawing the rest from reference TRBV9 and TRBJ2-7, the complete variable domain is DSGVTQTPKHLITATGQRVTLRCSPRSGDLSVYWYQQSLDQGLQFLIQYYNGEERAKGNILERFSAQQFPDLHSELNLSSLELGDSALYFCASSVQGGMSSYEQYFGPGTRLTVT.

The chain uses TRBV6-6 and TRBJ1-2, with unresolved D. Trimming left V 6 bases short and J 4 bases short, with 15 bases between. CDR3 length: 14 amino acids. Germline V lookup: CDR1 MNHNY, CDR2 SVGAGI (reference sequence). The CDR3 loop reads CASSPTSLAYGYTF. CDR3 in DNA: TGTGCCAGCAGCCCCACGTCCCTGGCCTATGGCTACACCTTC.

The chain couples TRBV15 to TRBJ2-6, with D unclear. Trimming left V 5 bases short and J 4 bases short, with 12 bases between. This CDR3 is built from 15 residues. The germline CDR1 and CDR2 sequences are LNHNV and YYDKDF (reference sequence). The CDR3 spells CATSWRSEGANVLTF. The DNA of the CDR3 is TGTGCCACCAGCTGGCGGTCGGAGGGGGCCAACGTCCTGACTTTC.

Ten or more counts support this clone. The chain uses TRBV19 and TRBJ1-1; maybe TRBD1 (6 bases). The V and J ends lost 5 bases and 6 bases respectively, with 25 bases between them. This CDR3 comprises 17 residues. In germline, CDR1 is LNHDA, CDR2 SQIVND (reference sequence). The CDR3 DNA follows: TGTGCCAGTAGTCTCGATGGAGCGGGGGGCCGGAGGGCTGAAGCTTTCTTT. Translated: CASSLDGAGGRRAEAFF.

The CDR3 spells CASSLAGQPNTIYF. DNA for the CDR3: TGTGCCAGCAGCTTAGCGGGACAGCCAAACACCATATATTTT. This chain connects TRBV11-2 to TRBJ1-3; 7 bases agree with TRBD1. The germline V gene encodes CDR1 SGHAT and CDR2 FQNNGV. The CDR3 runs to 14 residues. V shed 1 base and J 6 bases; nucleotides not matched to a gene: 3.